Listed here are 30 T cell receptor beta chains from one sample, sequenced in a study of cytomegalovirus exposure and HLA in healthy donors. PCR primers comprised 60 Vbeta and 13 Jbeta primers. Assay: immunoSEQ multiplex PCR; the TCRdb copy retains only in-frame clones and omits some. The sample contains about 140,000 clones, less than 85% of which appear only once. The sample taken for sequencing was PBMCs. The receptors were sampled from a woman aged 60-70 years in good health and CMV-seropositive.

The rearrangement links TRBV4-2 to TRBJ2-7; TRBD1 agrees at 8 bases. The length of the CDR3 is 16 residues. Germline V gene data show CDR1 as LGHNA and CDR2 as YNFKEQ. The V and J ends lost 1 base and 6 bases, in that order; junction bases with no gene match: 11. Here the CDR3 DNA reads TGTGCCAGCAGCCAAGCAGGGACAGGATTTGTCGGCGAGCAGTACTTC. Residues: CASSQAGTGFVGEQYF.

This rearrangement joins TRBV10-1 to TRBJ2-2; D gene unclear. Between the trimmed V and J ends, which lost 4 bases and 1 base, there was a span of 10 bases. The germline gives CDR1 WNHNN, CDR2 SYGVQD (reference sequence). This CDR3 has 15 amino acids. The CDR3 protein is CASSGARGNTGELFF. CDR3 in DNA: TGCGCCAGCAGTGGAGCCAGAGGGAACACCGGGGAGCTGTTTTTT.

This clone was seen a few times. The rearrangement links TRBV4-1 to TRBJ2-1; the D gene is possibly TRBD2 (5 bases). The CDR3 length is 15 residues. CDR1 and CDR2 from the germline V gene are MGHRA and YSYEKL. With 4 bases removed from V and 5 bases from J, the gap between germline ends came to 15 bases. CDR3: CASSPESTGNNEQFF. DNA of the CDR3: TGCGCCAGCAGCCCGGAGAGTACGGGAAACAATGAGCAGTTCTTC.

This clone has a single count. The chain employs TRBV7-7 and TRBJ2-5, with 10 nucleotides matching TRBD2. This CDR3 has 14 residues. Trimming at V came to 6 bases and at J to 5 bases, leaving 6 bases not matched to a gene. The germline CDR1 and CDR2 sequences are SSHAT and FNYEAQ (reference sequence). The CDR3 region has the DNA TGTGCCAGCAGTCCTAGCGGGAGCGCGGAGACCCAGTACTTC. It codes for CASSPSGSAETQYF.

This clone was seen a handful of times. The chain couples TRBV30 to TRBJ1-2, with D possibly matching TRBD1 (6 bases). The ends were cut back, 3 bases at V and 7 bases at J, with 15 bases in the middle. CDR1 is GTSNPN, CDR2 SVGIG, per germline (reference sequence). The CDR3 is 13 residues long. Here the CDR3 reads CAWRGRGFGGYTF. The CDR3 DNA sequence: TGTGCCTGGAGAGGCAGGGGATTTGGTGGCTACACCTTC.

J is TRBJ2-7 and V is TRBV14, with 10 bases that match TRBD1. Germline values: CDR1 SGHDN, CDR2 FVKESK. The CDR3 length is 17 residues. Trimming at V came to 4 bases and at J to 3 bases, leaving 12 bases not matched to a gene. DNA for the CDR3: TGTGCCAGCAGCCCCCGAGGGGCAAGGACAGGGGGCTACGAGCAGTACTTC. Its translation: CASSPRGARTGGYEQYF.

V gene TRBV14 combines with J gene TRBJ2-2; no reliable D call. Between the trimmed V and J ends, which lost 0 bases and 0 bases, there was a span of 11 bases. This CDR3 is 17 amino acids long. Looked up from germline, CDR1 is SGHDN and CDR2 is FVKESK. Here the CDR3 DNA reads TGTGCCAGCAGCCAAGAATGGGCCAGAGCGAACACCGGGGAGCTGTTTTTT. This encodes CASSQEWARANTGELFF.

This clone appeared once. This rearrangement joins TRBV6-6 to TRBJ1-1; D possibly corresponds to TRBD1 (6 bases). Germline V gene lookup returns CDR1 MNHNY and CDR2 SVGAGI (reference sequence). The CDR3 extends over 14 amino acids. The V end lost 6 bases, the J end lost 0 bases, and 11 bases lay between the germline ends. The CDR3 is CASSSTGLNTEAFF. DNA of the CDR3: TGTGCCAGCAGCTCAACAGGGCTGAACACTGAAGCTTTCTTT.

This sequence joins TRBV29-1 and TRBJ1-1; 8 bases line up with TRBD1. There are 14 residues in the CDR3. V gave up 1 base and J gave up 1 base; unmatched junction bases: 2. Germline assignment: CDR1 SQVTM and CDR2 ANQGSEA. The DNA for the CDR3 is TGCAGCGTTGAAGGCGACAGGGGGAACACTGAAGCTTTCTTT. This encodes CSVEGDRGNTEAFF. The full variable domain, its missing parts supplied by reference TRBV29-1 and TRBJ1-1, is SAVISQKPSRDICQRGTSLTIQCQVDSQVTMMFWYRQQPGQSLTLIATANQGSEATYESGFVIDKFPISRPNLTFSTLTVSNMSPEDSSIYLCSVEGDRGNTEAFFGQGTRLTVV.

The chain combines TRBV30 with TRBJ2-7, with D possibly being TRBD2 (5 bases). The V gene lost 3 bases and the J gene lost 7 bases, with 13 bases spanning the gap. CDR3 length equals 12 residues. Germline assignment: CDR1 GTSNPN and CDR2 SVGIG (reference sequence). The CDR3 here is CAWRERRGEQYF. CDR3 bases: TGTGCCTGGAGAGAAAGGAGAGGGGAGCAGTACTTC.

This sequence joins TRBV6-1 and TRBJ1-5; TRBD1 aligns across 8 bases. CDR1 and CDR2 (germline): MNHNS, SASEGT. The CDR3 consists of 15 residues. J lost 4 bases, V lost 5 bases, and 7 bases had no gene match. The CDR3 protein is CASSLLDRENQPQHF. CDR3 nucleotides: TGTGCCAGCAGTCTCCTGGACAGGGAAAATCAGCCCCAGCATTTT.

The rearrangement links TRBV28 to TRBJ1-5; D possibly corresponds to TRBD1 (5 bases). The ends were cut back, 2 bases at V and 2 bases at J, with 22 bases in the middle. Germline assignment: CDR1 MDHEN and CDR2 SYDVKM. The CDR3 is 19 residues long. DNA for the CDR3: TGTGCCAGCAGTTTACAGCCCTATACAGGCGGCGATGGCAATCAGCCCCAGCATTTT. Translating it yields CASSLQPYTGGDGNQPQHF.

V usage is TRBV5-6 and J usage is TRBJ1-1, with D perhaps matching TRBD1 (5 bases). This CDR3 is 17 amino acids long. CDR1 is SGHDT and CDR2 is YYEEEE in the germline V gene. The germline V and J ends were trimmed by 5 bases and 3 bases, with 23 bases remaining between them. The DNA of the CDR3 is TGTGCCAGCAGTTCAGATTGGGGCGGACATCTGGACACTGAAGCTTTCTTT. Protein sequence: CASSSDWGGHLDTEAFF.

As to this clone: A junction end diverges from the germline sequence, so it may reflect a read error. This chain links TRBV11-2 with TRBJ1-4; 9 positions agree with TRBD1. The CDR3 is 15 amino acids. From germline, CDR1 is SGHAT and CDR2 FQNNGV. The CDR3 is CASSLGTGSNEKLFF. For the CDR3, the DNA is TGTGCCAGCAGTTTAGGGACAGGGTCTAATGAAAAACTGTTTTTT.

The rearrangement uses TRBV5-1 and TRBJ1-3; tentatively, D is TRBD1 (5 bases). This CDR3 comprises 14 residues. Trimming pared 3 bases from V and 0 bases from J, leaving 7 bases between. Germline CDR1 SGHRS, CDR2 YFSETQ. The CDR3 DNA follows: TGCGCCAGCAGCTCGACAGCCTCTGGAAACACCATATATTTT. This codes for CASSSTASGNTIYF.

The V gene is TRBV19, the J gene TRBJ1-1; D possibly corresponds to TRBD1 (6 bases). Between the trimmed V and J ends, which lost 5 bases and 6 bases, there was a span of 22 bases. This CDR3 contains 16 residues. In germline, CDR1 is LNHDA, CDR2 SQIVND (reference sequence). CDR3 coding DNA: TGTGCCAGTAGTCACGGCAATACAGGGAAAGGTGCTGAAGCTTTCTTT. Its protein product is CASSHGNTGKGAEAFF.

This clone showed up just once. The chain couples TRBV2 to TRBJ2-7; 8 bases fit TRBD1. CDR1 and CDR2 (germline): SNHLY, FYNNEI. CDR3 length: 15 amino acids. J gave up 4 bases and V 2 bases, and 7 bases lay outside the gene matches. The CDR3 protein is CASSESGTGFYEQYF. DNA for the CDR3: TGTGCCAGCAGTGAATCCGGGACAGGTTTTTACGAGCAGTACTTC.

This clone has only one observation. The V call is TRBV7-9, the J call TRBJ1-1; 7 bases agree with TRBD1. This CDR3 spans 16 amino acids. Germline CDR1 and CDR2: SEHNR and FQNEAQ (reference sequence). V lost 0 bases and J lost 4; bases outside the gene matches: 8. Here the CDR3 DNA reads TGTGCCAGCAGCTTAGCGAGAAACAGGGGAGGCACTGAAGCTTTCTTT. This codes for CASSLARNRGGTEAFF.

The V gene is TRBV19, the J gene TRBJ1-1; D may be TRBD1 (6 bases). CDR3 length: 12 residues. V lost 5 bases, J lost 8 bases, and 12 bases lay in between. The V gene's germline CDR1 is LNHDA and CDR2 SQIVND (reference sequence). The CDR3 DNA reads TGTGCCAGTAGTTCCTCAGGGGCCGAAGCTTTCTTT. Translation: CASSSSGAEAFF.

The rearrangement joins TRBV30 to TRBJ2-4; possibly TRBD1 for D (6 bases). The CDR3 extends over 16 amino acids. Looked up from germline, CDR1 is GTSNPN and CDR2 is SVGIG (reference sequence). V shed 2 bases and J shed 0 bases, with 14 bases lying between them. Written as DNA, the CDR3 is TGTGCCTGGAGTCCTCCCGGACAGCTAGCCAAAAACATTCAGTACTTC. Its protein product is CAWSPPGQLAKNIQYF.

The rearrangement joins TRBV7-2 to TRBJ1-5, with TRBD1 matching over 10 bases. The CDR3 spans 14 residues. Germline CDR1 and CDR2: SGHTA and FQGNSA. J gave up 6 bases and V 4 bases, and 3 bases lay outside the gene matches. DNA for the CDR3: TGTGCCAGCAGCTCGGACAGGGGGAGTCAGCCCCAGCATTTT. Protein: CASSSDRGSQPQHF.

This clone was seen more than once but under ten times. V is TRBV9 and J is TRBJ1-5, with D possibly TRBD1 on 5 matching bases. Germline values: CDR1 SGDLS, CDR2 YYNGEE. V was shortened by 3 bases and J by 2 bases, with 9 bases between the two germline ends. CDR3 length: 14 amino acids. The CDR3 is CASSGGAGNQPQHF. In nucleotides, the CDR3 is TGTGCCAGCAGCGGGGGCGCCGGCAATCAGCCCCAGCATTTT.

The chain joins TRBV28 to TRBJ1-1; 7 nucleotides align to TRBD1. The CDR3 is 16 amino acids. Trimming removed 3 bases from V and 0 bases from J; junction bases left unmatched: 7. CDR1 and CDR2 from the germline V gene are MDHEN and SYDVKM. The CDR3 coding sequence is TGTGCCAGCAGTTTTACCCTCGGGACAGTGAACACTGAAGCTTTCTTT. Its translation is CASSFTLGTVNTEAFF.

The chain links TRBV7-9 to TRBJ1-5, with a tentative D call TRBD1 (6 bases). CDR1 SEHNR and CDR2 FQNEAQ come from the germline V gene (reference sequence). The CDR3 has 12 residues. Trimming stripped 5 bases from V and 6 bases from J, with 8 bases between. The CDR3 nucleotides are TGTGCCAGCAGCCCGACAGGTCAGCCCCAGCATTTT. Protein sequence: CASSPTGQPQHF. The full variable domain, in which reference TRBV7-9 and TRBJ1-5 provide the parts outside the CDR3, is DTGVSQNPRHKITKRGQNVTFRCDPISEHNRLYWYRQTLGQGPEFLTYFQNEAQLEKSRLLSDRFSAERPKGSFSTLEIQRTEQGDSAMYLCASSPTGQPQHFGDGTRLSIL.

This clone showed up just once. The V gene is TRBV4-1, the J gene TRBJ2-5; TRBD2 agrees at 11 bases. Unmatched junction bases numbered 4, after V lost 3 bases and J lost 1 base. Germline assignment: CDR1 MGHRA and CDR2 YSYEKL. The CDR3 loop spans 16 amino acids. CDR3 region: CASSQAGTSGQETQYF. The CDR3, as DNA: TGCGCCAGCAGCCAGGCCGGGACTAGCGGCCAAGAGACCCAGTACTTC.

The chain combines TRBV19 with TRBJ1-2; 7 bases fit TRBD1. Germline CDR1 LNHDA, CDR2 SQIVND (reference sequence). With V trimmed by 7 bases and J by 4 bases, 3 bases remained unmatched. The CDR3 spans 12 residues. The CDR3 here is CASIGTVYGYTF. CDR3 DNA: TGTGCCAGTATTGGGACAGTCTATGGCTACACCTTC.

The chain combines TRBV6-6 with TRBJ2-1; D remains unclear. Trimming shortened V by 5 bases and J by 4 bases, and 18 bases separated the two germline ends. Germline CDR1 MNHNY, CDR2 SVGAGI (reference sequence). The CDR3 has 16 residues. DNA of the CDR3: TGTGCCAGCAGTGTAGAGCCTTCCTTTCTGTACAATGAGCAGTTCTTC. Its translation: CASSVEPSFLYNEQFF.

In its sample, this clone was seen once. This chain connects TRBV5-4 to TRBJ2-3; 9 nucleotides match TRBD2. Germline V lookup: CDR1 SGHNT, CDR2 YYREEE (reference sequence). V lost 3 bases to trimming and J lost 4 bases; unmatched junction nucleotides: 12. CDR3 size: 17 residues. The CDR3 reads CASSSQFGLANADTQYF. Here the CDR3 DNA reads TGTGCCAGCAGCTCACAATTCGGACTAGCGAATGCAGATACGCAGTATTTT.

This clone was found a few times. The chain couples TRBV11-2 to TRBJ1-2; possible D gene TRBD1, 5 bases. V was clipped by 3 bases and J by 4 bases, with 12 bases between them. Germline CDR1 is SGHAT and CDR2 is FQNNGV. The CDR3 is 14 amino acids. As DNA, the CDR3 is TGTGCCAGCAGCTTGTTGGGGGGACCCTATGGCTACACCTTC. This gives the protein CASSLLGGPYGYTF.

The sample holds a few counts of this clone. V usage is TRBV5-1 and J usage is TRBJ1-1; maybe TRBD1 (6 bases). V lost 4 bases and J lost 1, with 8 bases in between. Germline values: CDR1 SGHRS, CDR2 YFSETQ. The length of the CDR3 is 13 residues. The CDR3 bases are TGCGCCAGCAGCAAGGGACAGAACACTGAAGCTTTCTTT. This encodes CASSKGQNTEAFF.